The text below deals with one TCR beta chain. Its recognized antigen is unknown. Base quality data are lacking; no much larger clone is found one base away. TCRbeta CDR3 regions were amplified from genomic DNA by means of the immunoSEQ Assay, a bias-controlled multiplex PCR. The paper's data handling went like this. The number of nucleated cells in each sample was estimated from the amplification of reference gene primers within the assay. To quantify the absolute abundance of each unique TCRbeta CDR3 rearrangement, sequence reads were collapsed and filtered. For each sample, productive Simpson clonality was calculated as the square root of Simpson's diversity index over productive rearrangements. TCRdb obtained this table from immuneACCESS and retained in-frame rearrangements with V and J assigned. These tables miss some clones; where compared with another copy, unresolved V genes account for less than half of the shortfall, and the remainder is unexplained. V and J calls and clone size are those listed in that table; D and trimming were worked out from the DNA. Across this sample there are 500,000 or so clones, with roughly nine tenths seen only once. 0.7% of the sample rests with the top ten.

This sample is drawn from a study of blood T cell repertoires in COVID-19 (TCRdb year 2020). The study in broad terms: The collaborator samples originated in the United States, Italy and Spain and spanned the acute and convalescent phases of COVID-19. The prospective study material was composed of cDNA or gDNA derived from T cells, B-cell-depleted T cells, or PBMCs. Deeply sampled blood TCRbeta repertoires from subjects exposed to, actively infected with, or recovered from COVID-19 were included in the dataset. The repertoires were released in a freely available public database intended as a resource for research on the immune response to SARS-CoV-2. The samples were drawn from two sources: the first 160 participants of the ongoing ImmuneRACE study, and 1,000 to 1,500 subjects contributed by 6 global collaborators. The sample metadata nearly always contained a de-identified subject ID, COVID-19 status, age in years and sex. Where HLA class I and class II types were available, the types were taken from metadata supplied by the sample provider, not from assay-based typing. The study at large found these results: Clinical and demographic metadata were provided uncurated, with the amount varying by source and participant.

CDR1 and CDR2 are read off the germline V gene as MNHNS and SASEGT. V is cut by 3 bases and J by 2 bases, and the space between the germline ends is 20 bases. The CDR3, cysteine through phenylalanine, is 18 amino acids long. Only the CDR3 region is kept as DNA, spanning 54 bases read in frame from base 1. In the prospective study, participants were roughly 18 to 100 years old, resided in approximately 22 geographic areas of the United States, and were enrolled through a virtual design. In the prospective study, cohorts were assigned on the basis of participant-reported clinical history obtained from a screening survey and a study questionnaire. For ImmuneRACE Cohort 3, a participant was defined as recovered based on two consecutive negative NP/OP PCR tests, clearance by a healthcare professional, or resolution of symptoms. Mobile phlebotomists in the prospective study collected whole blood, serum and a nasopharyngeal or oropharyngeal swab from every participant. Prospective study participants could optionally give additional blood draws and questionnaires over an approximately two-month period. Blood samples from the prospective study were shipped frozen or at room temperature prior to DNA extraction.

This TCR derives from a woman aged 18 to 35 who had recovered from COVID-19. This chain is built from TRBV6-1 and TRBJ1-5, and the D gene may be TRBD1, 6 bases matching. Sequenced: PBMCs or T cells enriched from blood (not recorded which). This receptor has the CDR3 CASSDPQSGRGGNQPQHF. The bases read TGTGCCAGCAGTGACCCCCAGTCAGGCAGGGGAGGCAATCAGCCCCAGCATTTT.